The clone carrying this T cell receptor beta chain was seen more than once but under ten times. Losses at the gene ends were 1 base for V and 12 bases for J; bases not matched to a gene: 10. Germline CDR1 and CDR2: SGHTA and FQGNSA. The CDR3 has 15 residues. Semi-nested PCR with Nested Universal Primer A followed constant-region reverse priming of full-length variable regions. Each CDR3 protein gets one entry after TCRdb re-called the 5' RACE reads with MiXCR. This sample has about 54,000 distinct CDR3 sequences; roughly a sixth occur once, and the top ten carry roughly 2.4%. The rearrangement joins TRBV7-2 to TRBJ2-1; 9 bases map to TRBD1. The source material was naive CD4+ T cells sorted from blood. Subset: naive CD4+ T cells, CD4+CD45RA+CD25-. This clonotype was obtained from a female donor with breast cancer. In DNA form, the CDR3 reads TGTGCCAGCAGCTTAGACGGGACAGGGAGTTTAGGGCAGTTCTTC. Translation gives CASSLDGTGSLGQFF.